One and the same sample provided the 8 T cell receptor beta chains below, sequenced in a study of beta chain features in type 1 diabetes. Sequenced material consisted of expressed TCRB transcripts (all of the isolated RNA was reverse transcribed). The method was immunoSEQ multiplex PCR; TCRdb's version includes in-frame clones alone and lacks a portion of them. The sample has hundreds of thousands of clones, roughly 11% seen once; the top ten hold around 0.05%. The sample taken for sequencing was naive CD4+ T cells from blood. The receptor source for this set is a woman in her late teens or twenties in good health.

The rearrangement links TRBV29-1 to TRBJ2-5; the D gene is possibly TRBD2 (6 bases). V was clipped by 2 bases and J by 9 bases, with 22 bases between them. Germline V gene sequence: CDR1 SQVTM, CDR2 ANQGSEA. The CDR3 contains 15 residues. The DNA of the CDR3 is TGCAGCGTTGAACAGGCCACCCGTGGAGGGGTACCCCAGTACTTC. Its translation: CSVEQATRGGVPQYF.

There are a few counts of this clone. The CDR3 sequence is CASRRTSGNQPQHF. CDR3 nucleotide sequence: TGTGCCAGTAGAAGAACCTCGGGCAATCAGCCCCAGCATTTT. The rearrangement uses TRBV19 and TRBJ1-5; D gene unclear. Germline CDR1 is LNHDA and CDR2 is SQIVND (reference sequence). The CDR3 is 14 amino acids. V dropped 6 bases and J dropped 2 bases, with 11 bases sitting between them.

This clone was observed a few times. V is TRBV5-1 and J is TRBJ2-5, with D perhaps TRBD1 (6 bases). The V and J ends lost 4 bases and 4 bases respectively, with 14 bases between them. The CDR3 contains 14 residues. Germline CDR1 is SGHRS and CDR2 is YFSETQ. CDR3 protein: CASSRLQGGETQYF. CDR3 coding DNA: TGCGCCAGCAGCCGACTACAGGGTGGAGAGACCCAGTACTTC.

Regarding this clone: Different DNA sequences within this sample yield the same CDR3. CDR3 protein: CASSLTGPNTGELFF. In nucleotides, the CDR3 is TGTGCCAGCAGCCTGACAGGGCCGAACACCGGGGAGCTGTTTTTT. J is TRBJ2-2 and V is TRBV7-2; TRBD1 matches at 7 bases. Trimming cost V 5 bases and J 0 bases; bases outside gene matches: 3. This CDR3 has 15 residues. The germline V gene encodes CDR1 SGHTA and CDR2 FQGNSA.

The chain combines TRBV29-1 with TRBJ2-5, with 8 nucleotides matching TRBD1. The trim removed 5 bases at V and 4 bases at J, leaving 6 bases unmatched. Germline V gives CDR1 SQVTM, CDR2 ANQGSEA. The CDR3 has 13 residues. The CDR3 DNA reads TGCAGCGTTAGGACAGGGATCGGAGAGACCCAGTACTTC. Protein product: CSVRTGIGETQYF.

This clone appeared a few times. The CDR3 nucleotides are TGCAGCGTTGCGCCCCAGCGGGGGGAGACCCAGTACTTC. It specifies CSVAPQRGETQYF. The chain joins TRBV29-1 to TRBJ2-5; 8 bases are a match to TRBD2. CDR1 and CDR2 from the germline V gene are SQVTM and ANQGSEA. V shed 4 bases and J 5 bases; nucleotides not matched to a gene: 6. This CDR3 has 13 residues. Combining the CDR3 with reference TRBV29-1 and TRBJ2-5 gives the whole variable domain SAVISQKPSRDICQRGTSLTIQCQVDSQVTMMFWYRQQPGQSLTLIATANQGSEATYESGFVIDKFPISRPNLTFSTLTVSNMSPEDSSIYLCSVAPQRGETQYFGPGTRLLVL.

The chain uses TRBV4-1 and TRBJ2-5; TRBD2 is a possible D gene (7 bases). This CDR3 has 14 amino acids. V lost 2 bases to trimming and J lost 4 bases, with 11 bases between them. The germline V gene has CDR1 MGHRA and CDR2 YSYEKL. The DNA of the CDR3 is TGCGCCAGCAGCCAAATGGGGGGGCGAGAGACCCAGTACTTC. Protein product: CASSQMGGRETQYF.

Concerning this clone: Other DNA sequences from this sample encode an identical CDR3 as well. CDR3 in DNA: TGCGCCAGCAGCTTGGACACACTAAGCACAGATACGCAGTATTTT. Encoded protein: CASSLDTLSTDTQYF. The V call is TRBV5-1, the J call TRBJ2-3; no definite D call. Trimming took off 0 bases at V and 0 bases at J, with 8 bases between the two ends. CDR3 size: 15 residues. Germline V lookup: CDR1 SGHRS, CDR2 YFSETQ.